This TCR beta chain was observed in a study of Ad26.COV2.S vaccination and SARS-CoV-2 variants (dated by TCRdb to 2020 to 2022). Some background on the complete study: Vaccine-arm donors were drawn from COV1001, a multicentre, randomized, double-blind, placebo-controlled phase I-IIa trial of Ad26.COV2.S in healthy adults. The specificity and breadth of SARS-CoV-2-reactive T cell receptors after Ad26.COV2.S vaccination were assessed by TCRbeta repertoire sequencing. Investigators did not know the trial group allocation while performing experiments and assessing outcomes. The TCR-sequenced set comprised approximately 32 samples: some 19 Ad26.COV2.S vaccine recipients, 5 placebo recipients and 8 SARS-CoV-2 convalescent individuals. Ad26.COV2.S was administered intramuscularly at a dose of 5x10^10 or 1x10^11 viral particles, either as one shot or as two shots given 56 days apart. Trial participants were randomized into five groups of five, in which low-dose or high-dose Ad26.COV2.S was given once or twice, or placebo was given on both occasions. Overall results and qualifications from the work: Higher spike-specific TCR breadth was observed in Ad26.COV2.S recipients than in placebo recipients (P = 0.0014). The study was not powered for comparison of responses between vaccine doses or regimens. Substantial breadth of spike-specific CD8+ and CD4+ T cell responses was reported after vaccination. According to the authors, total T cell responses may have been underestimated by the TCR breadth and depth analyses. Non-spike TCR breadth was comparable between vaccine and placebo recipients, consistent with the vaccine containing only spike.

About this clone itself: Which antigen it targets is not known. Base qualities are not at hand, and no much larger clone is one base apart.

In the paper's terms, the treatment or condition label means: 15 to 20 received Ad26.COV2.S at low or high dose, single or two shots; several received placebo; per-sample allocation not given. For vaccine and placebo recipients, the sequenced repertoires came from samples collected on day 63 after the first injection. In Cohort 1b, 25 or so adults aged 18-55 years were enrolled at a single site in Boston, USA, between 29 July and 7 August 2020. Ad26.COV2.S was a replication-incompetent adenovirus type 26 vector that expressed a prefusion-stabilized SARS-CoV-2 spike protein derived from the original Wuhan strain. The immunoSEQ Assay was the method used to sequence TCRbeta CDR3 regions. After extraction, genomic DNA underwent amplification by bias-controlled multiplex PCR, followed by high-throughput sequencing. On the authors' methods: To quantify the absolute abundance of every unique TCRbeta CDR3 region, sequences were collapsed and filtered. T cell fraction was estimated by normalizing TCRbeta template counts to usable DNA, which was measured by amplifying reference genes present in all nucleated cells. Repertoire TCRs were annotated as SARS-CoV-2-specific by exact matching of V gene, CDR3 amino acid sequence and J gene to a known reactive TCR set. The reference SARS-CoV-2 TCR set was derived from MIRA and filtered for enrichment in COVID-19-positive ImmuneCODE repertoires, a step that removed public or cross-reactive TCRs. Drawing on the MIRA antigens, annotated TCRs were analysed further at the level of specific ORF or position within ORF. Breadth was defined as the number of annotated unique rearrangements divided by the total number of unique productive rearrangements, and depth was defined as the summed frequency of the annotated unique rearrangements. TCR breadth was compared between groups using two-sided Wilcoxon rank-sum tests. The clones in this table, taken by TCRdb from immuneACCESS, are in-frame only. Not every clone is retained; where verified, under half of the shortfall comes from an unresolved V gene, and the cause of the rest is unknown. V, J and clone size reflect that table, while D and trimming were determined from the DNA. The table for this sample lists 400,000 to 450,000 clones; around 92% of them were counted only once. Of the sample, 1.5% to 2% falls within the top ten clones.

Sequenced material: peripheral blood, taken in a trial of Ad26.COV2.S vaccine versus placebo. This sequence was found in a person aged 18-60 years who received the Ad26.COV2.S COVID-19 vaccine or a placebo.

The CDR3 corresponds to CASSNGLAGADTQYF. The sequence in DNA is TGTGCCAGCAGTAACGGACTAGCGGGGGCGGATACGCAGTATTTT. In this chain, TRBV6-6 is recombined with TRBJ2-3, and TRBD2 matches 13 of the central bases. From V the trimming removes 5 bases and from J it removes 6 bases, while the gene matches leave 5 bases of the junction unaccounted for. Measured from the cysteine to the phenylalanine, the CDR3 is 15 residues long. Only CDR3 DNA is held: 45 bases, read in frame from base 1. Looking up the germline V gene (reference sequence) yields CDR1 MNHNY and CDR2 SVGAGI.